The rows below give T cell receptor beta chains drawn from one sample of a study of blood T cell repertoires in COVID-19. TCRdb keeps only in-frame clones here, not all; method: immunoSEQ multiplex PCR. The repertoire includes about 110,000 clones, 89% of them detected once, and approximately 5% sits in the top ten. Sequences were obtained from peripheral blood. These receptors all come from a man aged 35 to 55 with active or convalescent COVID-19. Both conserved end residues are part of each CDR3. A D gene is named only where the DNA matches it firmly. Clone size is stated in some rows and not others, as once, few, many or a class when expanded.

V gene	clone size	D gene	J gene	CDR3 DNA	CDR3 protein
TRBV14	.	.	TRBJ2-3	TGTGCCAGCAGCCAACTCGGGGTCCCAGATACGCAGTATTTT	CASSQLGVPDTQYF
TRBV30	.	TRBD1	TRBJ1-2	TGTGCCTGGACCGGGACAGCAGGAGGCTACACCTTC	CAWTGTAGGYTF
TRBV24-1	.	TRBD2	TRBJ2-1	TGTGCCACCAGTCGAGCGGGAGGGCAGTCCAATGAGCAGTTCTTC	CATSRAGGQSNEQFF
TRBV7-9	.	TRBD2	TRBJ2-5	TGTGCCAGCAGTACAACTAGCGGTCAAGAGACCCAGTACTTC	CASSTTSGQETQYF
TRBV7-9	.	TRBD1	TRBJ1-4	TGTGCCAGCAGCTCGACAGGGCTCTATGAAAAACTGTTTTTT	CASSSTGLYEKLFF
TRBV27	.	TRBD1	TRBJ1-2	TGTGCCAGCGCGACAGGGAACTATGGCTACACCTTC	CASATGNYGYTF
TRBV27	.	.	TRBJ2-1	TGTGCCAGCAGTCTCAGCGGAGGAGTGGGAAATGAGCAGTTCTTC	CASSLSGGVGNEQFF
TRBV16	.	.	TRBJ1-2	TGTGCCAGCAGCCGACTCCTCTATGGCTACACCTTC	CASSRLLYGYTF
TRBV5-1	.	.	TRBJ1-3	TGCGCCAGCAGGTCAGGTGGTGGAAACACCATATATTTT	CASRSGGGNTIYF
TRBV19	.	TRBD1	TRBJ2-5	TGTGCCAGTAGCCTTGGACAGGGGCGGGAGACCCAGTACTTC	CASSLGQGRETQYF
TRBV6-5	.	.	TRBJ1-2	TGTGCCAGCACATGGAACGGAGGGGATGGCTACACCTTC	CASTWNGGDGYTF
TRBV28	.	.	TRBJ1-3	TGTGCCAGCAGTGTAGGAGGTTCTGGAAACACCATATATTTT	CASSVGGSGNTIYF
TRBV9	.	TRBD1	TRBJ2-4	TGTGCCAGCAGCCCCGATCAGGGGGCTGACATTCAGTACTTC	CASSPDQGADIQYF
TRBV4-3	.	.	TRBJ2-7	TGCGCCAGCAGCCATGTGAGTGTTTCGGGATCCTACGAGCAGTACTTC	CASSHVSVSGSYEQYF
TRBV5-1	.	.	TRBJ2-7	TGCGCCAGCAGCTTGGGGGACGGGAGCTCCTACGAGCAGTACTTC	CASSLGDGSSYEQYF
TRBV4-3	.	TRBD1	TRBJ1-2	TGCGCCAGCAGCCAAGAAACACAGGGGGCAGATGGCTACACCTTC	CASSQETQGADGYTF
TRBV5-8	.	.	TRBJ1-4	TGTGCCAGCAGCCCCCCGGACAGACCATATGAAAAACTGTTTTTT	CASSPPDRPYEKLFF
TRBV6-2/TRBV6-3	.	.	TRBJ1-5	TGTGCCAGCAGTCCAACTGCCAATCAGCCCCAGCATTTT	CASSPTANQPQHF
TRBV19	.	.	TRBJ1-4	TGTGCCAGCAGTAATGAAAAACTGTTTTTT	CASSNEKLFF
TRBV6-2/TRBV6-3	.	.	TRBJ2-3	TGTGCCAGCAGCAACAGGGCAGGAGGAGATACGCAGTATTTT	CASSNRAGGDTQYF
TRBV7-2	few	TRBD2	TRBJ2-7	TGTGCCAGCAGCTTAGGGCCTAGCGGGAGGGGCGAGCAGTACTTC	CASSLGPSGRGEQYF
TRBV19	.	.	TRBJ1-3	TGTGCCAGTAGGGACTGGCGCAGCTCTGGAAACACCATATATTTT	CASRDWRSSGNTIYF
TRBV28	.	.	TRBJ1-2	TGTGCCAGCAGCCCGGGGGGCGGTGACTATGGCTACACCTTC	CASSPGGGDYGYTF
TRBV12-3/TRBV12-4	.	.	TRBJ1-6	TGTGCCAGCAGTTTTTCGAGACAACCCCTCCACTTT	CASSFSRQPLHF
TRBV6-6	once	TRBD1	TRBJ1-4	TGTGCCAGCAGTCTAGACAGGGATAATGAAAAACTGTTTTTT	CASSLDRDNEKLFF
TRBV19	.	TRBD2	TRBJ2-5	TGTGCCAGTTGGGGGGGAGAGACCCAGTACTTC	CASWGGETQYF
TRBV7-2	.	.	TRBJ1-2	TGTGCCAGCAGCTTAGGGGGGCTCTATGGCTACACCTTC	CASSLGGLYGYTF
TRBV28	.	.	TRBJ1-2	TGTGCCAGCAGAGGGACACCTTTTTATGGCTACACCTTC	CASRGTPFYGYTF
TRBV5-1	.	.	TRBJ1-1	TGCGCCAGCAGTTACGGACAGAACACTGAAGCTTTCTTT	CASSYGQNTEAFF
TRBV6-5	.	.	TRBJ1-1	TGTGCCAGCAGTTTACTCAGGGGTCCCTCTCAGAGTGCTTTCTTT	CASSLLRGPSQSAFF
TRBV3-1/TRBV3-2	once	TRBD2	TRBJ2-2	TGTGCCAGCAGCCTTCAGTTGACTAGCCACGGAGGGGAGCTGTTTTTT	CASSLQLTSHGGELFF
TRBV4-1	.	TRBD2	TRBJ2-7	TGCGCCAGCAGCCGCATTAGCGGGAGCTCCTACGAGCAGTACTTC	CASSRISGSSYEQYF